What follows describes a single TCR beta chain. The data were taken from a study of blood T cell repertoires in COVID-19. Study summary: Sites in the United States, Italy and Spain provided acute and convalescent COVID-19 samples.

The study recruited people aged about 18 to 90 years across under 25 US areas. Recovered participants had two consecutive negative NP/OP PCR tests, healthcare professional clearance, or symptom resolution. Germline V lookup: CDR1 SGHKS, CDR2 YYEKEE (reference sequence). Deletions cut 1 base from V and 1 base from J, with 9 bases between. CDR3 length equals 14 residues. In the original workflow: Amplification with reference gene primers provided the estimates of nucleated cell counts. Generated by immunoSEQ multiplex PCR, the TCRdb table keeps only in-frame clones and is missing some. From that table come the V and J calls and clone size; the DNA was used to work out D and trimming. The sample has roughly 520,000 clones; 88% are singletons.

The chain employs TRBV5-5 and TRBJ2-7, with D possibly being TRBD1 (5 bases). This receptor was taken from a woman between 40 and 50 years old who had recovered from COVID-19. Sequences were obtained from PBMCs or T cells enriched from blood (not recorded which). The CDR3 DNA is TGTGCCAGCAGCTTGCCAGGGCGGTCCTACGAGCAGTACTTC. It encodes CASSLPGRSYEQYF.